The 10 T cell receptor beta chains given below trace back to one sample, sequenced in a study of T cell repertoires in cytomegalovirus infection. TCRdb processed the reads anew with MiXCR; each CDR3 protein has one entry. The sample carries 480,000 or so distinct CDR3 sequences, around 11% recorded once. The sequenced sample consisted of PBMCs. These receptors were taken from a human donor in good health (CMV status not recorded). Some clones in this sample may be carry-over from other donors' samples.

This chain links TRBV2 with TRBJ2-7, with D possibly TRBD1 on 6 matching bases. CDR1 is SNHLY, CDR2 FYNNEI, per germline. CDR3 length equals 12 residues. Trimming shortened V by 10 bases and J by 2 bases, and 12 bases separated the two germline ends. CDR3 protein: CATTGFTYEQYF. CDR3 sequence (DNA): TGTGCCACCACAGGGTTCACCTACGAGCAGTACTTC.

This clonotype has at least ten counts. V usage is TRBV7-6 and J usage is TRBJ2-2; 8 bases fit TRBD1. The CDR3 runs to 16 residues. Germline V gene sequence: CDR1 SGHVS, CDR2 FNYEAQ. The V segment lost 4 bases and the J segment 4 bases; nucleotides outside the gene matches: 8. CDR3 protein: CASSSFQGAGTGELFF. CDR3 nucleotides: TGTGCCAGCAGCTCCTTCCAGGGGGCCGGCACCGGGGAGCTGTTTTTT.

The gene calls are TRBV29-1 and TRBJ1-2, with D unresolved. Germline V lookup: CDR1 SQVTM, CDR2 ANQGSEA. Trimming took off 6 bases at V and 5 bases at J, with 19 bases between the two ends. The CDR3 loop spans 14 amino acids. In nucleotides, the CDR3 is TGCAGCGTCCTTTCCGGAGGGAAGTCGTATGGCTACACCTTC. It yields the protein CSVLSGGKSYGYTF.

This sequence joins TRBV9 and TRBJ2-7, with D possibly matching TRBD1 (5 bases). Germline CDR1 reads SGDLS; CDR2 reads YYNGEE. This CDR3 region has 16 residues. V gave up 3 bases and J gave up 0 bases, with 16 bases separating them. The CDR3 sequence is CASSDKTDYPSYEQYF. CDR3 in DNA: TGTGCCAGCAGCGACAAGACAGATTACCCCTCCTACGAGCAGTACTTC.

This clonotype was picked up many times. The chain has TRBV2 and TRBJ2-2, with D tentatively TRBD2 (5 bases). Germline V gene sequence: CDR1 SNHLY, CDR2 FYNNEI. V gave up 4 bases and J gave up 0 bases, with 12 bases separating them. This CDR3 is 16 amino acids long. CDR3 sequence reads: CASSVEGIPNTGELFF. CDR3 DNA: TGTGCCAGCAGTGTTGAGGGAATCCCGAACACCGGGGAGCTGTTTTTT.

This clonotype was detected a few times. This chain links TRBV3-1 with TRBJ2-5; the D is unclear. The CDR3 is 13 amino acids. Per germline, CDR1 LGHDT and CDR2 YNNKEL (reference sequence). Trimming stripped 0 bases from V and 7 bases from J, with 9 bases between. In DNA, the CDR3 is TGTGCCAGCAGCCAAGACCCCAAAGGGACCCAGTACTTC. As protein: CASSQDPKGTQYF.

This clonotype was observed at least ten times. The rearrangement joins TRBV11-2 to TRBJ2-5, with D perhaps matching TRBD1 or TRBD2 (5 bases each). The CDR3 runs to 15 residues. Trimming took 5 bases from V and 1 from J, leaving 14 bases between them. Germline CDR1 reads SGHAT; CDR2 reads FQNNGV. The CDR3 reads CASSMDGASQETQYF. As DNA, the CDR3 is TGTGCCAGCAGCATGGACGGGGCTTCCCAAGAGACCCAGTACTTC.

This clonotype was observed a handful of times. This chain connects TRBV9 to TRBJ1-6, with D possibly TRBD1 on 5 matching bases. This CDR3 region has 16 residues. Trimming cost V 4 bases and J 0 bases, with 11 bases left between them. CDR1 and CDR2 from the germline V gene are SGDLS and YYNGEE. CDR3 sequence (DNA): TGTGCCAGCAGCCCCGGGACGAGCTCCTATAATTCACCCCTCCACTTT. Translating it yields CASSPGTSSYNSPLHF.

This clonotype came up many times. The rearrangement joins TRBV12-3 or TRBV12-4 to TRBJ2-5; 7 nucleotides line up with TRBD2. CDR3 length: 12 residues. V lost 10 bases and J lost 5; bases outside the gene matches: 7. The chain's CDR3 is CATRGGSETQYF. The CDR3 coding sequence is TGTGCCACCCGCGGGGGATCGGAGACCCAGTACTTC.

This clonotype was seen at least ten times. This chain links TRBV12-3 or TRBV12-4 with TRBJ2-3, with D perhaps matching TRBD1 or TRBD2 (5 bases each). Trimming took off 0 bases at V and 3 bases at J, with 16 bases between the two ends. This CDR3 spans 17 amino acids. CDR3 in DNA: TGTGCCAGCAGTTTAGCTCCTCGGGGCCTAAGGACAGATACGCAGTATTTT. It translates to CASSLAPRGLRTDTQYF.